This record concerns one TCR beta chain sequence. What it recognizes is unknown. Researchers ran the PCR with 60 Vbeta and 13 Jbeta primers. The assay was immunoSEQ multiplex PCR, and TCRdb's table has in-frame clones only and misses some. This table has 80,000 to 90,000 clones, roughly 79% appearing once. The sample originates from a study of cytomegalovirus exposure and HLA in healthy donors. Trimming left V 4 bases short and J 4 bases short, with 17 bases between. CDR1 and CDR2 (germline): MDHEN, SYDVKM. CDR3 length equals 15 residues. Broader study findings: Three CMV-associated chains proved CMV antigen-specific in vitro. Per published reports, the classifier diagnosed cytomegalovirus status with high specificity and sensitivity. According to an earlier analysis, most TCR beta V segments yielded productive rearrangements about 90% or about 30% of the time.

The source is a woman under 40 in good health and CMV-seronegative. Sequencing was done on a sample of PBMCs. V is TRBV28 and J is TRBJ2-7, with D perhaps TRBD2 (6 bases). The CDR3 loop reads CASSSRDSIPYEQYF. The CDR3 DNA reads TGTGCCAGCAGTTCCCGGGACTCGATCCCTTACGAGCAGTACTTC.